The 5 T cell receptor beta chains given below trace back to one sample, sequenced in a study of CXCR3-negative and CXCR3-positive naive CD8 T cells. The libraries of TRB cDNA were constructed through 5' RACE using UMI labels. Following a re-call of the 5' RACE reads, TCRdb has one entry per CDR3 protein and lacks DNA. The sample totals 45,000 to 65,000 distinct CDR3 sequences. Sequencing was done on a sample of naive CXCR3- CD8+ T cells from blood. The subset is: CD45RO-CCR7+CD27+CD95- naive CD8+ T cells lacking CXCR3 (TNR3-). The receptors were gathered from a human donor in good health. Some clones in this sample may be carry-over from other donors' samples.

CDR3 sequence: CSVLRNTEAFF. The chain carries TRBV29-1 and TRBJ1-1. The CDR3 runs to 11 residues. From germline, CDR1 is SQVTM and CDR2 ANQGSEA.

V and J are TRBV15 and TRBJ2-5; the D call of TRBD1 rests on TCRdb alone, since no DNA is present to check it. The CDR3 has 14 amino acids. The germline gives CDR1 LNHNV, CDR2 YYDKDF (reference sequence). CDR3 sequence reads: CATSGGGEMETQYF.

The chain is built from TRBV11-3 and TRBJ2-2. Germline CDR1 SGHNT, CDR2 YENEEA. The CDR3 is 13 residues long. The CDR3 protein is CASSLDPAGELFF.

The chain employs TRBV28 and TRBJ2-5; TCRdb outputs TRBD2, but without DNA this stays unchecked. CDR3 length: 16 amino acids. Per the germline V gene, CDR1 is MDHEN and CDR2 is SYDVKM. CDR3 sequence reads: CASSLTGAQSQETQYF.

V and J are TRBV7-2 and TRBJ1-2; TCRdb calls TRBD1, which cannot be checked without DNA. The CDR3 has 12 residues. Germline CDR1 SGHTA, CDR2 FQGNSA. The CDR3 spells CASSSTGYGYTF. The full variable domain, completed using reference TRBV7-2 and TRBJ1-2, is GAGVSQSPSNKVTEKGKDVELRCDPISGHTALYWYRQSLGQGLEFLIYFQGNSAPDKSGLPSDRFSAERTGGSVSTLTIQRTQQEDSAVYLCASSSTGYGYTFGSGTRLTVV.